This section outlines one T cell receptor beta chain sequence together with its context. Its specificity is unknown. The data are from a study of T cell repertoires in cytomegalovirus infection. Study overall: CMV infection and matching HLA type were both indicated by public TCR beta signatures. Whole-study results and caveats: Carriers of CMV and the relevant HLA type were discriminated by public TCR beta frequency. Clonotypes of TCR beta that were HLA-C-restricted and CMV-specific dominated the ex vivo response.

MiXCR was run by TCRdb on the reads, yielding one entry per CDR3 protein. Here the sample spans 150,000 to 200,000 distinct CDR3 sequences, 28% being singletons. Deletions cut 5 bases from V and 5 bases from J, with 20 bases between. Germline V gives CDR1 SGHVS, CDR2 FQNEAQ. The CDR3 runs 16 residues. V gene TRBV7-8 combines with J gene TRBJ2-3; D uncertain. This receptor was taken from a human donor in good health (CMV status not recorded). Some clones in this sample may be carry-over from other donors' samples. Sequencing used PBMCs. The CDR3 DNA follows: TGTGCCAGCAGCCCCCGGGTGGTAAGAAATGGAGATACGCAGTATTTT. It encodes CASSPRVVRNGDTQYF.